Following are 27 T cell receptor beta chains from one sample sequenced in a study of vaccination and CD4 T cells after COVID-19. Time point noted: late sampling 161 to 241 days after vaccination in a few convalescent patients. TCRdb reanalysed the PCR reads using MiXCR and keeps one entry per CDR3 protein. The table records about 29,000 distinct CDR3 sequences, 50% of them present only once. The sequences come from CD4+ T cells from blood, collected about 7 months after SARS-CoV-2 vaccination. These receptors were taken from a human donor who had recovered from COVID-19.

The sample holds a few counts of this clonotype. V and J are TRBV7-6 and TRBJ2-5; D is possibly TRBD1 (5 bases). The CDR3 extends over 14 amino acids. V was trimmed by 5 bases and J by 3 bases, leaving 13 bases between them. The germline V gene has CDR1 SGHVS and CDR2 FNYEAQ. In DNA form, the CDR3 reads TGTGCCAGCAGCGACAGCCTAGGGGAAGAGACCCAGTACTTC. Its translation: CASSDSLGEETQYF.

This clonotype has more than one count but fewer than ten. This chain uses TRBV24-1 with TRBJ2-3, with 8 positions matching TRBD2. The germline gives CDR1 KGHDR, CDR2 SFDVKD. Trimming took 6 bases from V and 5 from J; bases not matched to a gene: 12. The CDR3 loop spans 16 amino acids. CDR3 in DNA: TGTGCCACCAGTTTGGGCGGGAGGAGTTTTGGAGATACGCAGTATTTT. It codes for CATSLGGRSFGDTQYF.

There are a few counts of this clonotype. J is TRBJ2-2 and V is TRBV6-2 or TRBV6-3; D unclear. Germline V gene sequence: CDR1 MNHEY, CDR2 SVGEGT. V was clipped by 4 bases and J by 5 bases, with 8 bases between them. This CDR3 has 13 amino acids. The CDR3 DNA follows: TGTGCCAGCAGTTTAGTGGAGACCGGGGAGCTGTTTTTT. Protein sequence: CASSLVETGELFF.

This chain joins TRBV20-1 and TRBJ2-3, with 12 nucleotides matching TRBD2. The V gene's germline CDR1 is DFQATT and CDR2 SNEGSKA (reference sequence). The CDR3 runs to 16 residues. Trimming at V came to 5 bases and at J to 4 bases, leaving 10 bases not matched to a gene. The CDR3 sequence: CSASKTLAGGSDTQYF. In DNA form, the CDR3 reads TGCAGTGCTTCAAAAACACTAGCGGGAGGCTCAGATACGCAGTATTTT.

The chain recombines TRBV7-9 with TRBJ2-1; either TRBD1 or TRBD2 may supply D (7 bases each). Trimming shortened V by 2 bases and J by 6 bases, and 20 bases separated the two germline ends. Germline CDR1 and CDR2: SEHNR and FQNEAQ (reference sequence). The CDR3 extends over 17 amino acids. The CDR3 DNA reads TGTGCCAGCAGCTTAAGAGCCCCGGGACAGCGGGGCAATGAGCAGTTCTTC. It translates to CASSLRAPGQRGNEQFF.

In its sample, this clonotype was seen a few times. The genes are TRBV6-1 and TRBJ2-7; the D gene is possibly TRBD2 (6 bases). Trimming shortened V by 8 bases and J by 5 bases, and 25 bases separated the two germline ends. This CDR3 is 16 amino acids long. Germline CDR1 and CDR2: MNHNS and SASEGT. CDR3 nucleotides: TGTGCCAGCTCCTCGGGGGAGTGGGACCCCCGGGACGAGCAGTACTTC. This translates into CASSSGEWDPRDEQYF.

The chain carries TRBV10-2 and TRBJ1-6; tentatively, D is TRBD1 (5 bases). In germline, CDR1 is WSHSY, CDR2 SAAADI. This CDR3 spans 17 amino acids. V was shortened by 5 bases and J by 9 bases, with 23 bases between the two germline ends. CDR3 in amino acids: CASSLTIGHDVGSPLHF. For the CDR3, the DNA is TGCGCCAGCAGTCTTACGATAGGACACGACGTTGGTTCACCCCTCCACTTT.

The rearrangement uses TRBV6-2 or TRBV6-3 and TRBJ1-5; D remains ambiguous. The CDR3 has 13 amino acids. Trimming took off 6 bases at V and 6 bases at J, with 12 bases between the two ends. Germline V gives CDR1 MNHEY, CDR2 SVGEGT. The DNA of the CDR3 is TGTGCCAGCAGCAACGGACCCGGTCAGCCCCAGCATTTT. Translating gives CASSNGPGQPQHF.

There are a few counts of this clonotype. This chain joins TRBV20-1 and TRBJ1-1, with D hard to call. CDR3 length equals 13 residues. CDR1 and CDR2 (germline): DFQATT, SNEGSKA (reference sequence). V shed 3 bases and J shed 3 bases, with 11 bases lying between them. CDR3 nucleotides: TGCAGTGCTAGGGCCACCTCCGACACTGAAGCTTTCTTT. This gives the protein CSARATSDTEAFF.

This clonotype was seen a few times. This rearrangement joins TRBV11-2 to TRBJ2-3; D is tentatively TRBD1 or TRBD2 (5 bases each). From germline, CDR1 is SGHAT and CDR2 FQNNGV. Trimming left V 5 bases short and J 2 bases short, with 11 bases between. CDR3 length: 14 amino acids. CDR3 sequence reads: CASSHRDDTDTQYF. CDR3 bases: TGTGCCAGCAGCCACCGGGACGACACAGATACGCAGTATTTT.

The gene calls are TRBV18 and TRBJ1-5; a possible D gene is TRBD1 (6 bases). Trimming shortened V by 5 bases and J by 4 bases, and 9 bases separated the two germline ends. The CDR3 length is 13 residues. CDR1 and CDR2 from the germline V gene are KGHSH and LQKENI. The CDR3 DNA reads as TGTGCCAGCTCAGTAGACAGGAATCAGCCCCAGCATTTT. As protein: CASSVDRNQPQHF.

This clonotype was recorded a few times. This chain joins TRBV7-6 and TRBJ2-7, with TRBD1 matching 7 bases. After removal of 5 bases from V and 6 bases from J, the junction contained 4 bases not matched to a gene. The CDR3 runs to 12 residues. In germline, CDR1 is SGHVS, CDR2 FNYEAQ. The CDR3 DNA reads as TGTGCCAGCAGCGGAACAGGGGCCGAGCAGTACTTC. Its translation is CASSGTGAEQYF.

This clonotype was observed a few times. V gene TRBV7-2 combines with J gene TRBJ2-5; tentatively, D is TRBD1 (5 bases). Trimming removed 4 bases at V and 2 bases at J, with 17 bases between. The CDR3 is made up of 16 amino acids. Germline CDR1 reads SGHTA; CDR2 reads FQGNSA. As DNA, the CDR3 is TGTGCCAGCAGCTCAAGGTGGGGCGGCACGCAAGAGACCCAGTACTTC. Encoded protein: CASSSRWGGTQETQYF. Using reference TRBV7-2 and TRBJ2-5 for the parts outside the CDR3, the full variable domain is GAGVSQSPSNKVTEKGKDVELRCDPISGHTALYWYRQSLGQGLEFLIYFQGNSAPDKSGLPSDRFSAERTGGSVSTLTIQRTQQEDSAVYLCASSSRWGGTQETQYFGPGTRLLVL.

The sample holds a few counts of this clonotype. The chain links TRBV25-1 to TRBJ2-2, with 11 nucleotides matching TRBD2. Germline assignment: CDR1 MGHDK and CDR2 SYGVNS. V lost 3 bases, J lost 3 bases, and 0 bases stayed unmatched. This CDR3 is 15 amino acids long. CDR3 in DNA: TGTGCCAGCAGTGATAGCGGGAGGGACACCGGGGAGCTGTTTTTT. It is translated as CASSDSGRDTGELFF. Based on the CDR3 plus reference TRBV25-1 and TRBJ2-2, the full variable domain is EADIYQTPRYLVIGTGKKITLECSQTMGHDKMYWYQQDPGMELHLIHYSYGVNSTEKGDLSSESTVSRIRTEHFPLTLESARPSHTSQYLCASSDSGRDTGELFFGEGSRLTVL.

This sequence joins TRBV6-1 and TRBJ1-6, with TRBD1 as a possible D gene (6 bases). The germline V gene has CDR1 MNHNS and CDR2 SASEGT. The ends were cut back, 4 bases at V and 11 bases at J, with 9 bases in the middle. CDR3 length: 12 residues. The CDR3 is CASSAPGAPLHF. The CDR3 nucleotides are TGTGCCAGCAGTGCCCCAGGGGCACCCCTCCACTTT.

The chain carries TRBV6-1 and TRBJ2-5, with D perhaps assigned TRBD1 or TRBD2 (5 bases each). Germline V CDR1 and CDR2: MNHNS, SASEGT. V shed 2 bases and J shed 3 bases, with 10 bases lying between them. The CDR3 is 14 amino acids. CDR3 amino acids: CASSELGREETQYF. The CDR3 DNA reads as TGTGCCAGCAGTGAACTGGGGCGGGAAGAGACCCAGTACTTC.

This chain joins TRBV7-9 and TRBJ1-1, with TRBD1 identical over 7 bases. This CDR3 has 16 residues. J lost 4 bases, V lost 4 bases, and 12 bases had no gene match. From germline, CDR1 is SEHNR and CDR2 FQNEAQ (reference sequence). The CDR3 nucleotides are TGTGCCAGCAGCTCGAACCACAGGGGAGTGGGCACTGAAGCTTTCTTT. Amino acid sequence: CASSSNHRGVGTEAFF.

The chain carries TRBV27 and TRBJ2-7; D gene uncertain. The germline CDR1 and CDR2 sequences are MNHEY and SMNVEV (reference sequence). V was clipped by 6 bases and J by 4 bases, with 13 bases between them. The CDR3 runs 13 residues. The CDR3 sequence: CASRATGRYEQYF. The CDR3 DNA reads TGTGCCAGCAGGGCGACTGGCAGATACGAGCAGTACTTC.

The CDR3 coding sequence is TGCAGTGCTGCGGGACTTCTTGACAATGAGCAGTTCTTC. Translated, it gives CSAAGLLDNEQFF. The V and J genes are TRBV20-1 and TRBJ2-1; TRBD2 might be the D (6 bases). The CDR3 is 13 residues long. Germline V gene lookup returns CDR1 DFQATT and CDR2 SNEGSKA (reference sequence). V was pared by 5 bases and J by 5 bases, with 13 bases between.

The CDR3 sequence: CASSPSSGTQYF. CDR3 DNA sequence: TGTGCCAGCAGCCCATCTAGCGGGACGCAGTATTTT. V gene TRBV7-3 combines with J gene TRBJ2-3, with 8 nucleotides matching TRBD2. The germline V gene encodes CDR1 SGHTA and CDR2 FQGTGA. The ends lost 5 bases at V and 9 bases at J; junction bases unmatched: 4. This CDR3 region has 12 residues.

This clonotype appeared a few times. The chain joins TRBV4-2 to TRBJ2-7; 7 nucleotides match TRBD2. There are 16 residues in the CDR3. The ends lost 3 bases at V and 0 bases at J; junction bases unmatched: 8. Germline loops: CDR1 LGHNA, CDR2 YNFKEQ. The CDR3 DNA reads as TGTGCCAGCAGCCAGGGAGCGGGGCAAGTCTCCTACGAGCAGTACTTC. Translated: CASSQGAGQVSYEQYF.

J is TRBJ1-2 and V is TRBV6-1; 9 positions agree with TRBD1. Trimming removed 5 bases from V and 6 bases from J; junction bases left unmatched: 7. In germline, CDR1 is MNHNS, CDR2 SASEGT. CDR3 length: 14 residues. CDR3 region: CASSRAGTGNGYTF. CDR3 sequence (DNA): TGTGCCAGCAGTCGCGCCGGGACAGGGAATGGCTACACCTTC.

V and J are TRBV20-1 and TRBJ2-7, with D tentatively TRBD1 (6 bases). From germline, CDR1 is DFQATT and CDR2 SNEGSKA (reference sequence). The CDR3 spans 15 residues. V shed 6 bases and J shed 2 bases, with 20 bases lying between them. CDR3 region: CSAYPRDTRPYEQYF. The CDR3 DNA is TGCAGTGCATACCCCCGGGACACACGTCCCTACGAGCAGTACTTC.

In its sample, this clonotype was seen a few times. The rearrangement uses TRBV27 and TRBJ2-5; tentatively, D is TRBD1 (6 bases). CDR3 length equals 14 residues. Germline assignment: CDR1 MNHEY and CDR2 SMNVEV (reference sequence). Trimming pared 3 bases from V and 8 bases from J, leaving 16 bases between. The CDR3 sequence: CASSFNVDSVTQYF. Written as DNA, the CDR3 is TGTGCCAGCAGTTTCAACGTGGACAGTGTAACCCAGTACTTC.

The chain links TRBV4-2 to TRBJ2-3; perhaps D is TRBD1 or TRBD2 (5 bases each). V lost 2 bases and J lost 4, with 13 bases in between. This CDR3 has 15 amino acids. In germline, CDR1 is LGHNA, CDR2 YNFKEQ. The chain's CDR3 is CASSQSGSGPDTQYF. Written as DNA, the CDR3 is TGTGCCAGCAGCCAAAGTGGGTCGGGGCCAGATACGCAGTATTTT.

Points on this clonotype: An end of the junction does not agree with germline; a read error may underlie this. V usage is TRBV27 and J usage is TRBJ2-1; the D gene could be TRBD1 or TRBD2 (5 bases each). The CDR3 is 16 residues long. Germline CDR1 reads MNHEY; CDR2 reads SMNVEV (reference sequence). The CDR3: CASSYTGTVSYNEQLF. CDR3 sequence (DNA): TGTGCCAGCAGCTATACCGGGACCGTCTCCTACAATGAGCAGCTCTTC.

This chain joins TRBV6-2 or TRBV6-3 and TRBJ2-1; D is uncertain. This CDR3 contains 12 residues. The V end lost 3 bases, the J end lost 5 bases, and 5 bases lay between the germline ends. CDR1 is MNHEY and CDR2 is SVGEGT in the germline V gene. The CDR3 coding sequence is TGTGCCAGCAGTTATGGTGACAATGAGCAGTTCTTC. Its protein product is CASSYGDNEQFF.